This TCR beta chain comes out of a study of blood T cell repertoires in COVID-19 (dated by TCRdb to 2018 to 2020). Some background on the complete study: Samples from collaborators originated in the United States, Italy and Spain and spanned both the acute and convalescent phases of COVID-19. A freely available public database, intended as a resource for researchers studying the immune response to SARS-CoV-2, is where the repertoires were released. The dataset comprised deeply sampled blood TCRbeta repertoires from subjects exposed to, actively infected with, or recovered from COVID-19. Sample metadata almost always included a de-identified subject ID, COVID-19 status, age in years and sex. Samples came from the ongoing ImmuneRACE study (first 160 participants) plus 1,254 subjects from 6 global collaborators. The material from the prospective study consisted of cDNA or gDNA derived from T cells, B-cell-depleted T cells, or PBMCs. Where available, HLA class I and class II types were obtained from metadata supplied by the sample provider rather than from assay-based typing. On the study overall, not on this receptor specifically: Clinical and demographic metadata were provided uncurated, with the amount varying by source and participant.

Unmatched junction bases come to 8, with V trimmed by 5 bases and J by 6 bases. Taken from cysteine to phenylalanine, the CDR3 has 15 residues. The retained sequence is limited to the CDR3, 45 bases, with the frame set at the first base. CDR1 and CDR2 (SGHDT, YYEEEE) derive from the germline V gene. TCRbeta CDR3 regions were amplified from genomic DNA by means of the immunoSEQ Assay, a bias-controlled multiplex PCR. The paper's data handling went like this. The number of nucleated cells in each sample was estimated by amplification of reference gene primers within the assay. To quantify the absolute abundance of each unique TCRbeta CDR3 rearrangement, sequence reads were collapsed and filtered. For each sample, productive Simpson clonality was calculated by taking the square root of Simpson's diversity index across productive rearrangements. In its TCRdb copy, this immuneACCESS table keeps in-frame sequences only and misses some clones. Where compared with another copy, unresolved V genes explain less than half of these, and the others have no known cause. V, J and clone size are those of that table, while D and trimming were read from the DNA. Here the sample has a few hundred thousand clones; about four fifths occur a single time. Clones ranked in the top ten supply about 5.4% of the sample.

On this clone itself: Its recognized antigen is unknown. No base quality information exists; no much larger clone differs at one position.

Enrolling through a virtual design, the prospective study's participants ranged in age from roughly 18 to 95 years and lived across approximately 25 United States geographic areas. To assign participants to cohorts, the prospective study relied on clinical history that participants themselves reported in a screening survey and a study questionnaire. ImmuneRACE Cohort 3 recovered participants were defined by two consecutive negative NP/OP PCR tests, healthcare professional clearance, or symptom resolution. In the prospective study, whole blood, serum and a nasopharyngeal or oropharyngeal swab were collected from each participant by mobile phlebotomists. Additional blood draws and questionnaires over an approximately 2-month period could optionally be provided by prospective study participants. Blood samples from the prospective study were shipped frozen or at room temperature prior to DNA extraction.

The receptor's source is a woman aged 45-65 years who had recovered from COVID-19. The sample was PBMCs or T cells enriched from blood (not recorded which). This receptor chain uses TRBV5-6 and TRBJ2-1, and TRBD2 aligns with 10 junction nucleotides. The DNA sequence reads TGTGCCAGCAGTCCCCTAGCGGGAGCTTCCAATGAGCAGTTCTTC. It encodes CASSPLAGASNEQFF.